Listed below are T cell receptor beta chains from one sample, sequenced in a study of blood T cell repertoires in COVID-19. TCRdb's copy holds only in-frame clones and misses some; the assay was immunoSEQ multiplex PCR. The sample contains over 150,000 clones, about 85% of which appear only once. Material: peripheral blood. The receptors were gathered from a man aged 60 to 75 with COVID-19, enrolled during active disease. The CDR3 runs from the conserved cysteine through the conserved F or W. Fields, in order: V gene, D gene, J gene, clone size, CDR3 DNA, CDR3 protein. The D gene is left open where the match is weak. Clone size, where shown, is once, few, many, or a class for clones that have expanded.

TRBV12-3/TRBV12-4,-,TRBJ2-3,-,TGTGCCAGCAGTTGGGGGGTGGCAGATACGCAGTATTTT,CASSWGVADTQYF
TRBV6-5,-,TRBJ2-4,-,TGTGCCAGCAGTTACTCCCAGGGGGCCAAAAACATTCAGTACTTC,CASSYSQGAKNIQYF
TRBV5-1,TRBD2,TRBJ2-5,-,TGCGCCAGCAGCCGGGGGGCTAGCGGGACTCAAGAGACCCAGTACTTC,CASSRGASGTQETQYF
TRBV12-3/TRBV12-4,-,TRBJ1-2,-,TGTGCCAGCAGTACAGGGTCTAGGGGCTACACCTTC,CASSTGSRGYTF
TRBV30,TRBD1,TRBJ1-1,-,TGTGCCTGGAACCGTCCGGGACAGCTGAACACTGAAGCTTTCTTT,CAWNRPGQLNTEAFF
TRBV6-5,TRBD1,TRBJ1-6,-,TGTGCCAGCAGTCGGGACAGGGGCTACACTTCACCCCTCCACTTT,CASSRDRGYTSPLHF
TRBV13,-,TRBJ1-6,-,TGTGCCAGCAGCTCCATTAATTCACCCCTCCACTTT,CASSSINSPLHF
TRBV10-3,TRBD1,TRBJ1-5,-,TGTGCCATCGGCCGGACCTCCCAGGGGGACCAGCCCCAGCATTTT,CAIGRTSQGDQPQHF
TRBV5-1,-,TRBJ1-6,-,TGCGCCAGCAGCTTGGAGGGGGAAGGTTCACCCCTCCACTTT,CASSLEGEGSPLHF
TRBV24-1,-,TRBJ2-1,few,TGTGCCACCAGTGATCCAAGGACTGATGGGAATGAGCAGTTCTTC,CATSDPRTDGNEQFF
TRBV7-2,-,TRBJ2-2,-,TGTGCCAGCAGTTCGACTAGGGGTGCCGGGGAGCTGTTTTTT,CASSSTRGAGELFF
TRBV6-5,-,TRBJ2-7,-,TGTGCCAGCAGTTCCCCCGGCGGGATGTCGAAGCAGTACTTC,CASSSPGGMSKQYF
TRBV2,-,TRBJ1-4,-,TGTGCCAGCCGGGACTCAACTAATGAAAAACTGTTTTTT,CASRDSTNEKLFF
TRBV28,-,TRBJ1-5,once,TGTGCCAGCAGCAGATATCGGACAGAATATAGCAATCAGCCCCAGCATTTT,CASSRYRTEYSNQPQHF
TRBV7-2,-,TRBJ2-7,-,TGTGCCAGCAGCTCTTTGACAGGCTACGAGCAGTACTTC,CASSSLTGYEQYF
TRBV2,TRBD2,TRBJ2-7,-,TGTGCCAGCAGGGCCCCGATAGCGGGATGGGCCTACGAGCAGTACTTC,CASRAPIAGWAYEQYF
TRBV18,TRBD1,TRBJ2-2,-,TGTGCCAGCTCACCATCGACAGGGGGCAGGGGCACCGGGGAGCTGTTTTTT,CASSPSTGGRGTGELFF
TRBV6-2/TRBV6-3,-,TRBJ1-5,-,TGTGCCAGCAGTTACGGCGCACAGGGAACCAATCAGCCCCAGCATTTT,CASSYGAQGTNQPQHF
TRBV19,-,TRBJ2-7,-,TGTGCCAGTAGTATAGTGCGCTCCGAGCAGTACTTC,CASSIVRSEQYF
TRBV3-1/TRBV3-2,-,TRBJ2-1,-,TGTGCCAGCAGACCTGACAGGAGCTCCTACAATGAGCAGTTCTTC,CASRPDRSSYNEQFF
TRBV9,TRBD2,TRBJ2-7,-,TGTGCCAGCAGCAAATTAGCGGGGGGCCCCTACGAGCAGTACTTC,CASSKLAGGPYEQYF
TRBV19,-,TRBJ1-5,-,TGTGCCAGTACCGGGCAGGGGAGCAATCAGCCCCAGCATTTT,CASTGQGSNQPQHF
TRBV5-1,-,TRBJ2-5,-,TGCGCCAGCAGCGGCGGGACTGAGGAGACCCAGTACTTC,CASSGGTEETQYF
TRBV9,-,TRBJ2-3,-,TGTGCCAGCAGCTCGGAGGGAGCGGCTAGCACAGATACGCAGTATTTT,CASSSEGAASTDTQYF
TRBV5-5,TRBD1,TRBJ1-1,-,TGTGCCAGCAGCTTGGGATCGACAGGGGTGGGCGGCACTGAAGCTTTCTTT,CASSLGSTGVGGTEAFF
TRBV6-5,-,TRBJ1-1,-,TGTGCCAGCAATATGGACACGAACACTGAAGCTTTCTTT,CASNMDTNTEAFF
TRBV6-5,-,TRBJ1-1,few,TGTGCCAGCAGTTACGGTCTATGGAGAGAAACTGAAGCTTTCTTT,CASSYGLWRETEAFF
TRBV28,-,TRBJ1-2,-,TGTGCCAGCAGTTTGGCGGTGGCGGCCCATCTGAACTATGGCTACACCTTC,CASSLAVAAHLNYGYTF
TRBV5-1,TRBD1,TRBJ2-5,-,TGCGCCAGCAGCTATGGACAGGGAGAGACCCAGTACTTC,CASSYGQGETQYF
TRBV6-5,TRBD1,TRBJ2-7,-,TGTGCCACCACTTTTTTCGGGACAGGCTCCTACGAGCAGTACTTC,CATTFFGTGSYEQYF
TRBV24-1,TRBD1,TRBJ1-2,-,TGTGCCACCAGGGGAGGACAGGGGGATGGCTACACCTTC,CATRGGQGDGYTF
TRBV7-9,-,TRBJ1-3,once,TGTGCCAGCCTCAGGCGGGGGTCTGGAAACACCATATATTTT,CASLRRGSGNTIYF
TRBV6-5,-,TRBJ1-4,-,TGTGCCAGCAGCTACGACAGAACTAATGAAAAACTGTTTTTT,CASSYDRTNEKLFF
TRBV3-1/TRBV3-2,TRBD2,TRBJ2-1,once,TGTGCCAGCAGCCAAGATCTAACTAGCGGGGTCTTCAATGAGCAGTTCTTC,CASSQDLTSGVFNEQFF
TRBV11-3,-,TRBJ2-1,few,TGTGCCAGCAGCTTAGGGCAGGGCTCCTACAATGAGCAGTTCTTC,CASSLGQGSYNEQFF
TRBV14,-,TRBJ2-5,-,TGTGCCAGCAGCCAAGTTAACCAAGAGACCCAGTACTTC,CASSQVNQETQYF
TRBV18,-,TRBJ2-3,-,TGTGCCAGCTCACCATCAACAGATACGCAGTATTTT,CASSPSTDTQYF
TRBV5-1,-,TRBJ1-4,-,TGCGCCAGCATGGGGGGGGAAGAGGAAAAACTGTTTTTT,CASMGGEEEKLFF
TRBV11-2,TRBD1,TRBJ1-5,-,TGTGCCAGCAGCTCTGGACAGGCGGATCAGCCCCAGCATTTT,CASSSGQADQPQHF
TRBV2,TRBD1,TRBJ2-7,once,TGTGCCACCGGACGGACAGGGAGATCCTACGAGCAGTACTTC,CATGRTGRSYEQYF
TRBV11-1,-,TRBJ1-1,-,TGTGCCAGCAGTCTGTTCCTGAACACTGAAGCTTTCTTT,CASSLFLNTEAFF
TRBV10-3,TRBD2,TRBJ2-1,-,TGTGCCATCAGTGAGTCGGGGGGGTTAACCTACAATGAGCAGTTCTTC,CAISESGGLTYNEQFF
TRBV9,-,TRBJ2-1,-,TGTGCCAGCAGCGTAGATCTATCGGGAGAGGGTAGGAATGAGCAGTTCTTC,CASSVDLSGEGRNEQFF
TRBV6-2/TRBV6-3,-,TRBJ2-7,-,TGTGCCAGCAGTTATCCCCACTACGAGCAGTACTTC,CASSYPHYEQYF
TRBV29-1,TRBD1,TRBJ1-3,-,TGCAGCGTCGAGGACAGGGGGAGAGCTGGAAACACCATATATTTT,CSVEDRGRAGNTIYF
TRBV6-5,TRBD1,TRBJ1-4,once,TGTGCCAGCAGTTACGGTCGGACAGGGGATGAAAAACTGTTTTTT,CASSYGRTGDEKLFF
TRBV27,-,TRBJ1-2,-,TGTGCCAGTCAGGGGCGCGGTGGCTACACCTTC,CASQGRGGYTF
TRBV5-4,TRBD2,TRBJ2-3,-,TGTGCCAGCAGCCGGGGGACGGGAGGGCTCAGCACAGATACGCAGTATTTT,CASSRGTGGLSTDTQYF
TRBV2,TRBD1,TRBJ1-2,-,TGTGCCAGCAGAGGACAGGGACGGAGCTATGGCTACACCTTC,CASRGQGRSYGYTF
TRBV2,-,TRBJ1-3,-,TGTGCCAGCAACTCGCCGATGGGAAACACCATATATTTT,CASNSPMGNTIYF
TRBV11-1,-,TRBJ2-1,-,TGTGCCAGCAGCCCTAGGACAGCCAGCTATTACAATGAGCAGTTCTTC,CASSPRTASYYNEQFF
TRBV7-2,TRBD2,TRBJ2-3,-,TGTGCCGGTAGCGGGGTGAGCACAGATACGCAGTATTTT,CAGSGVSTDTQYF
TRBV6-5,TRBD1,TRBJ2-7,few,TGTGCCAGCAGTTACTCAAGGACAGGGGGGCGGTTCGAGCAGTACTTC,CASSYSRTGGRFEQYF
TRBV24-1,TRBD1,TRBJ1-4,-,TGTGCCACCAGTAATGGAGGGACAGGGGCTGAAAAACTGTTTTTT,CATSNGGTGAEKLFF
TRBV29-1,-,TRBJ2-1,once,TGCAGCGTCCGGCGGGGTGACTCCTACAATGAGCAGTTCTTC,CSVRRGDSYNEQFF
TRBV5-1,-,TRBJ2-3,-,TGCGCCAGCAGCTTGGGGCAAGAAACAGATACGCAGTATTTT,CASSLGQETDTQYF
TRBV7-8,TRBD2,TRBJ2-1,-,TGTGCCAGCAGCGAAGTAGCGGGGGCTCTACGGCAGTTCTTC,CASSEVAGALRQFF